This T cell receptor beta chain was profiled in a study of blood T cell repertoires in COVID-19. Looking at the study overall: Samples came from the United States, Italy and Spain, spanning acute and convalescent COVID-19. From T cells, B-cell-depleted T cells, or PBMCs came the material, which was cDNA or gDNA.

The CDR3 is 18 residues long. V lost 6 bases and J lost 0; bases outside the gene matches: 14. Germline V gene data show CDR1 as SQVTM and CDR2 as ANQGSEA. Authors' methods: Amplification of reference gene primers was used by the study to estimate nucleated cell counts. Profiling relied on immunoSEQ multiplex PCR, and the TCRdb table lists in-frame clones only, not all of them. V and J calls plus clone size are reproduced from that table; the DNA served to infer D and trimming. The data contain approximately 140,000 clones, 70% to 90% of them singletons. J is TRBJ2-6 and V is TRBV29-1; TRBD2 matches at 7 bases. The origin of this receptor is a woman aged 40 to 49 with active or convalescent COVID-19. Sequencing input: peripheral blood. The DNA of the CDR3 is TGCAGCGTCTGGCAGGAGGGACGGACTAGCTCTGGGGCCAACGTCCTGACTTTC. It is translated as CSVWQEGRTSSGANVLTF.